This T cell receptor (beta chain) was retrieved from a study of OX40 agonist ivuxolimab in advanced cancers. As for the study more broadly: Ivuxolimab, which targeted the costimulatory receptor OX40 (CD134), was an agonistic, fully human IgG2 monoclonal antibody. Of the approximately 50 dose-escalation patients, hepatocellular carcinoma was present in about 19, melanoma in around 15, renal cell carcinoma in 9 and head and neck cancer in 9. The purpose of peripheral TCRbeta sequencing was to test whether ivuxolimab changed TCR sequence diversity and led to clonal T-cell expansion. Intravenous ivuxolimab was administered to patients every 2 weeks at six dose levels: 0.01, 0.1, 0.3, 1.5, 3 and 10 mg/kg. In the dose-escalation cohort, 82.7% of patients were male, and the mean age was approximately 60 years, with a range of roughly 20 to 80. The paper describes the monotherapy dose-escalation part (N ≈ 51 patients) of the phase I trial of ivuxolimab. Partial responses occurred in three dose-escalation patients: two with cutaneous melanoma and one with hepatocellular carcinoma. Patients were allowed to have had prior anti-PD-1, anti-PD-L1 or anti-CTLA-4 therapy, and approximately 39% of the dose-escalation patients had been treated with checkpoint inhibitors. General conclusions and limits of the study: After ivuxolimab, CD8+ T cells had more expanded clones than CD4+ T cells on average. Low levels of normalized T-cell clonal expansion were also seen in some patients who did not respond. In the 0.1-3.0 mg/kg groups, partial responders were among the patients with the lowest normalized peripheral clonal expansion, particularly in CD8+ T cells. The antigen specificity of the clonally expanded peripheral T cells was not determined. At doses from 0.1 to 3.0 mg/kg, clonal expansion was seen in both CD4+ and CD8+ blood T cells between baseline and week 6.

From cysteine to phenylalanine, the CDR3 is 16 amino acids long. Only CDR3 DNA remains: 48 bases, in frame from the first base. Reading the germline V gene (reference sequence) gives CDR1 LNHDA and CDR2 SQIVND. A distance of 14 bases separates the germline ends of V and J, which lose 5 bases and 0 bases respectively. Genomic DNA was isolated from the sorted cells so that the TCRbeta CDR3 region could be sequenced. TCRbeta CDR3 regions were sequenced using the immunoSEQ Assay. TCRdb's version of the immuneACCESS table is confined to in-frame rearrangements and falls short of the full clone set. An unresolved V gene accounts for under half of the shortfall where checked; the remainder is of unknown origin. Across this sample there are over 50,000 clones, with 80% to 95% seen only once. Approximately 20% of the sample goes to the ten largest clones. Patients with autoimmune disease history or receiving systemic immunosuppression were excluded from the trial. In every dose cohort, peripheral blood was drawn for TCR sequencing at baseline, cycle 4 day 1, and cycle 7 day 1. Samples were obtained from an open-label, multicenter, first-in-human phase I dose-escalation trial of ivuxolimab. Adults with locally advanced or metastatic melanoma, renal cell carcinoma, hepatocellular carcinoma or head and neck squamous cell carcinoma were enrolled in the trial. Before TCR sequencing, CD4+ and CD8+ T cells were separately sorted from peripheral blood.

About this clone itself: The specificity of this receptor is unknown. Base quality data are lacking; no much larger clone is found one base away.

The clonotype comes from an adult with an advanced solid tumor such as melanoma, head and neck, liver or kidney cancer. Rearrangement joined TRBV19 to TRBJ1-3; the D gene remains uncertain. The sample here was CD4+ or CD8+ T cells sorted from blood, taken in a trial of the OX40 agonist ivuxolimab. The nucleotide sequence reads as follows: TGTGCCAGTAGTCCGCGGGCGGGGTTCTCTGGAAACACCATATATTTT. Translated, it reads CASSPRAGFSGNTIYF. Joined to the reference TRBV19 and TRBJ1-3 proteins, this CDR3 gives the full variable domain: DGGITQSPKYLFRKEGQNVTLSCEQNLNHDAMYWYRQDPGQGLRLIYYSQIVNDFQKGDIAEGYSVSREKKESFPLTVTSAQKNPTAFYLCASSPRAGFSGNTIYFGEGSWLTVV.